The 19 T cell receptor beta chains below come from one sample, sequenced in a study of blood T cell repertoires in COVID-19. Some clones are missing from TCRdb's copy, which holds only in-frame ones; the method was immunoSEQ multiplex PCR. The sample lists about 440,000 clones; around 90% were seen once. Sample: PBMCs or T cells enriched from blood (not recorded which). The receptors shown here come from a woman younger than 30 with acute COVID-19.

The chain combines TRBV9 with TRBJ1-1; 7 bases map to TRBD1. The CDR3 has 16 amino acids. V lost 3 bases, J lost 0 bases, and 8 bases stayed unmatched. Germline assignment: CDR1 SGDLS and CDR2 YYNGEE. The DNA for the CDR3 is TGTGCCAGCAGCGGAAACAGGGGTAACTTGAACACTGAAGCTTTCTTT. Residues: CASSGNRGNLNTEAFF.

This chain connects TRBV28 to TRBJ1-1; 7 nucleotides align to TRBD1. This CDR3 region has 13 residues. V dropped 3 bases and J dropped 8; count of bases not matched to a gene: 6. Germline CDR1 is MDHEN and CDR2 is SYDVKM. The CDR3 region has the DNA TGTGCCAGCAGTTTGCCACAGGGACAGGAAGCTTTCTTT. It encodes CASSLPQGQEAFF.

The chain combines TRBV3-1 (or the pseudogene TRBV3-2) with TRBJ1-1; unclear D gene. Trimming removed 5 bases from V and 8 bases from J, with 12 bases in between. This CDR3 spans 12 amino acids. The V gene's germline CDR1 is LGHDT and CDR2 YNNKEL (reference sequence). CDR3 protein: CASSSRTSEAFF. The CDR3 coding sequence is TGTGCCAGCAGCTCACGGACTTCAGAAGCTTTCTTT.

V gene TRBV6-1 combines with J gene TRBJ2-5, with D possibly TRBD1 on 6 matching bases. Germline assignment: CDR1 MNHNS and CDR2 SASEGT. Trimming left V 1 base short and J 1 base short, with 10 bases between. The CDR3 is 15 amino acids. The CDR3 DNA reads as TGTGCCAGCAGTGAAGTTGGGACAATCCAAGAGACCCAGTACTTC. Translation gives CASSEVGTIQETQYF.

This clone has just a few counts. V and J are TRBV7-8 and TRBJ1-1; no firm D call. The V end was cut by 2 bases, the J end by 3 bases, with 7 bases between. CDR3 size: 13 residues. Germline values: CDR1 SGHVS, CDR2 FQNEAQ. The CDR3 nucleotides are TGTGCCAGCAGCTTAAGCACTGACACTGAAGCTTTCTTT. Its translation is CASSLSTDTEAFF. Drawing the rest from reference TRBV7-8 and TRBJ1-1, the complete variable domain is GAGVSQSPRYKVAKRGQDVALRCDPISGHVSLFWYQQALGQGPEFLTYFQNEAQLDKSGLPSDRFFAERPEGSVSTLKIQRTQQEDSAVYLCASSLSTDTEAFFGQGTRLTVV.

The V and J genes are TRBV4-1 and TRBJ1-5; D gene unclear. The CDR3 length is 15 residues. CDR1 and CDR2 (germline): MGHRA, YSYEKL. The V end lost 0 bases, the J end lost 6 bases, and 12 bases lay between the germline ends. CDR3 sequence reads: CASSQEGGPGQPQHF. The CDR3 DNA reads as TGCGCCAGCAGCCAAGAAGGCGGCCCCGGTCAGCCCCAGCATTTT.

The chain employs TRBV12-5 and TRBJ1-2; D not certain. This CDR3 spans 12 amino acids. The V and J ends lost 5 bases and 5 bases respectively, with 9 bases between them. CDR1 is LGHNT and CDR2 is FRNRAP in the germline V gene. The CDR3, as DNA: TGTGCTAGTGGTGCGGGCCGTTATGGCTACACCTTC. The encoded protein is CASGAGRYGYTF.

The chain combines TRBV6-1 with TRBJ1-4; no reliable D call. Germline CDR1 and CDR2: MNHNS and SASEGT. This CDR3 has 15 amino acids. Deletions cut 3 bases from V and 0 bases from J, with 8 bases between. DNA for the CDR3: TGTGCCAGCAGTGAGGAGCCCTCAACTAATGAAAAACTGTTTTTT. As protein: CASSEEPSTNEKLFF.

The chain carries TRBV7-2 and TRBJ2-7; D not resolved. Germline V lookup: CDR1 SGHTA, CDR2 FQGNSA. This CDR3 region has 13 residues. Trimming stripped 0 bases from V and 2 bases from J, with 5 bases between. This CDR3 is CASSLALAYEQYF. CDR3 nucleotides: TGTGCCAGCAGCTTAGCCCTAGCCTACGAGCAGTACTTC. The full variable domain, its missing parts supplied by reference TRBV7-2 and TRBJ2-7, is GAGVSQSPSNKVTEKGKDVELRCDPISGHTALYWYRQSLGQGLEFLIYFQGNSAPDKSGLPSDRFSAERTGGSVSTLTIQRTQQEDSAVYLCASSLALAYEQYFGPGTRLTVT.

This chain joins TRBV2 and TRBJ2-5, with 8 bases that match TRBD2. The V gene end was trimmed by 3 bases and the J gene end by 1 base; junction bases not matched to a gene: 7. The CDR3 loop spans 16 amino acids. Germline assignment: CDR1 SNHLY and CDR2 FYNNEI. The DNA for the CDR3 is TGTGCCAGCAGTGAGCCCAGCGGGAGAGCCCAAGAGACCCAGTACTTC. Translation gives CASSEPSGRAQETQYF.

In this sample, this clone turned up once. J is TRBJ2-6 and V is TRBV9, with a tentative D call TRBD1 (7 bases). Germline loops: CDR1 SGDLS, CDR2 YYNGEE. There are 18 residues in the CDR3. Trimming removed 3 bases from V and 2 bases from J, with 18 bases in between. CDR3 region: CASSGNDREVTGANVLTF. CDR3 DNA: TGTGCCAGCAGCGGGAACGACAGGGAGGTTACTGGGGCCAACGTCCTGACTTTC.

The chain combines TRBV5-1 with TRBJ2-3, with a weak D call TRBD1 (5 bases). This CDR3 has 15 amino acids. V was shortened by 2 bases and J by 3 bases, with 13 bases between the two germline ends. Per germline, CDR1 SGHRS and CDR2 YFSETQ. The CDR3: CASSFSRAWTDTQYF. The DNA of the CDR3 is TGCGCCAGCAGCTTCTCCAGGGCTTGGACAGATACGCAGTATTTT.

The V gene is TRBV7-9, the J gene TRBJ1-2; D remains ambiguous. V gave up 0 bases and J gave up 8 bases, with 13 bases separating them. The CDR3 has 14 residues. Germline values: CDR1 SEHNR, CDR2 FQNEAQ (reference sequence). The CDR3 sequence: CASSLANGGKGYTF. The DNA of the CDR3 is TGTGCCAGCAGCTTAGCAAATGGAGGGAAGGGCTACACCTTC.

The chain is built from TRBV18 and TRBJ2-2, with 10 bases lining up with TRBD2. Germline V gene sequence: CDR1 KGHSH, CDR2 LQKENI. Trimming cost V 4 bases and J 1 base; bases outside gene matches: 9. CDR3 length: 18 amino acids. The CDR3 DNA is TGTGCCAGCTCACTTACAATTGGGACTAGCGTGAACACCGGGGAGCTGTTTTTT. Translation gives CASSLTIGTSVNTGELFF.

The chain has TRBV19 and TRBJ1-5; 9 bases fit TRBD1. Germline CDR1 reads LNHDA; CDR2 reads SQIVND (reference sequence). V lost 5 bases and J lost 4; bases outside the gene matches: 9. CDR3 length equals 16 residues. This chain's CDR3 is CASSGQGSYSNQPQHF. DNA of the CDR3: TGTGCCAGTAGTGGACAGGGGTCGTATTCTAATCAGCCCCAGCATTTT.

This CDR3 reads CASSPTGINEKLFF. As DNA, the CDR3 is TGTGCCAGCAGCCCCACCGGGATAAATGAAAAACTGTTTTTT. The chain combines TRBV7-8 with TRBJ1-4; no definite D call. Germline loops: CDR1 SGHVS, CDR2 FQNEAQ. V was shortened by 5 bases and J by 5 bases, with 12 bases between the two germline ends. The CDR3 is 14 residues long.

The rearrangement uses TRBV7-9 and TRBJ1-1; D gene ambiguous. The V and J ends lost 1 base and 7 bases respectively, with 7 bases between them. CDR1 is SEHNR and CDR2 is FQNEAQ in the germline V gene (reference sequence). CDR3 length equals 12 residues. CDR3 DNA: TGTGCCAGCAGCTTAGTGTCAGATGAAGCTTTCTTT. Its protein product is CASSLVSDEAFF.

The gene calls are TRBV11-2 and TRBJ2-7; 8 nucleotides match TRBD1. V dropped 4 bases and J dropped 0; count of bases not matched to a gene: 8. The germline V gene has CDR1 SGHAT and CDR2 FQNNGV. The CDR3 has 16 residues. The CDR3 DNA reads TGTGCCAGCAGCTCTATCGGGACAGGCCGCTCCTACGAGCAGTACTTC. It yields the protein CASSSIGTGRSYEQYF.

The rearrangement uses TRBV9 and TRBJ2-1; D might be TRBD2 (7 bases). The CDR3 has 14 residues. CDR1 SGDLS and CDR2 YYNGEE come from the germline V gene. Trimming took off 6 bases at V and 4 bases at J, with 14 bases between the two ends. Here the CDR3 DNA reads TGTGCCAGCACGGAGGGAGGGGGGTACAATGAGCAGTTCTTC. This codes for CASTEGGGYNEQFF.